The 14 T cell receptor beta chains reported below all come from one sample, sequenced in a study of T cells in Graves' hyperthyroidism and ophthalmopathy (dated by TCRdb to between 2019 and 2020). The library was produced with multiplex PCR. Sequenced on an Illumina HiSeq 2000. The TCR beta CDR3 regions were amplified from the RNA transcripts. For the first round of RT-PCR on the TCR CDR3, the HTBI primer set was used together with the Qiagen OneStep RT-PCR kit. TCRdb passed the public sequencing reads through fastp at Q25 and MiXCR, retaining productive beta sequences. For every CDR3 protein sequence, its rows merge into one entry that carries the most common genes and DNA. In this sample the table shows about 640,000 distinct CDR3 sequences, less than 25% of which occur a single time. Roughly 30% of the sample is in the top ten clones. The specimen sequenced was blood. These receptors came from a man aged 25 to 45 with Graves' ophthalmopathy.

As for this clonotype: Just one base apart from a much larger clone, this may be a read error. J is TRBJ2-5 and V is TRBV12-3 or TRBV12-4; D not resolved. With 5 bases removed from V and 8 bases from J, the gap between germline ends came to 12 bases. The CDR3 spans 12 residues. Here the CDR3 reads CASSQSGATQYF. As DNA, the CDR3 is TGTGCCAGCAGTCAATCTGGCGCAACCCAGTACTTC.

The chain links TRBV28 to TRBJ2-7, with 7 nucleotides matching TRBD1. Germline-derived CDR1 and CDR2 are MDHEN and SYDVKM. Losses at the gene ends were 2 bases for V and 5 bases for J; bases not matched to a gene: 12. CDR3 size: 16 residues. The CDR3 sequence is CASSLPVGTVVHEQYF. The CDR3 nucleotides are TGTGCCAGCAGTTTACCAGTAGGGACAGTTGTCCACGAGCAGTACTTC.

This clonotype was counted only a few times. The chain is built from TRBV20-1 and TRBJ1-1; D gene uncertain. With 5 bases removed from V and 1 base from J, the gap between germline ends came to 8 bases. Germline-derived CDR1 and CDR2 are DFQATT and SNEGSKA (reference sequence). There are 12 residues in the CDR3. DNA for the CDR3: TGCAGTGCTCCACATAAGAACACTGAAGCTTTCTTT. Its translation: CSAPHKNTEAFF.

This clonotype was recorded a few times. V is TRBV3-1 and J is TRBJ2-1; 8 bases fit TRBD2. CDR3 size: 15 residues. CDR1 LGHDT and CDR2 YNNKEL come from the germline V gene (reference sequence). With 1 base clipped from V and 8 bases from J, the junction kept 7 bases outside the gene matches. The CDR3 nucleotides read TGTGCCAGCAGCCAAGGGACTAGCTCCAATGATGAGCAGTTCTTC. It is translated as CASSQGTSSNDEQFF.

CDR3 DNA sequence: TGTGCCAGCAGGCCCCAGGGGGTTGGTAGCTATGGCTACACCTTC. Translating gives CASRPQGVGSYGYTF. V gene TRBV28 combines with J gene TRBJ1-2; 7 bases map to TRBD1. The CDR3 covers 15 residues. Germline V gene data show CDR1 as MDHEN and CDR2 as SYDVKM. Losses at the gene ends were 6 bases for V and 4 bases for J; bases not matched to a gene: 11.

This clonotype was recorded at least ten times. This rearrangement joins TRBV30 to TRBJ2-1; D gene uncertain. The germline gives CDR1 GTSNPN, CDR2 SVGIG (reference sequence). The ends were cut back, 2 bases at V and 6 bases at J, with 8 bases in the middle. The CDR3 has 12 amino acids. The CDR3 spells CAWSLSGNEQFF. For the CDR3, the DNA is TGTGCCTGGAGTCTCTCAGGCAATGAGCAGTTCTTC.

In its sample, this clonotype was seen a few times. This rearrangement joins TRBV27 to TRBJ2-1, with 13 bases matching TRBD2. From germline, CDR1 is MNHEY and CDR2 SMNVEV (reference sequence). This CDR3 has 17 amino acids. V was pared by 7 bases and J by 1 base, with 7 bases of the junction left unmatched. The CDR3 sequence is CASTVLAGGRSYNEQFF. The CDR3 bases are TGTGCCAGCACCGTACTAGCGGGAGGGAGATCCTACAATGAGCAGTTCTTC.

This clonotype occurred many times. V usage is TRBV28 and J usage is TRBJ1-5; 7 bases match TRBD1. The germline CDR1 and CDR2 sequences are MDHEN and SYDVKM. The ends lost 6 bases at V and 6 bases at J; junction bases unmatched: 14. This CDR3 spans 16 amino acids. The CDR3 loop reads CASSVRGIRGPQPQHF. The DNA for the CDR3 is TGTGCCAGCAGCGTAAGGGGCATAAGGGGGCCTCAGCCCCAGCATTTT.

This clonotype was picked up a small number of times. The gene calls are TRBV28 and TRBJ1-4; TRBD1 matches at 7 bases. V lost 6 bases and J lost 8; bases outside the gene matches: 15. The CDR3 spans 16 residues. Germline V gives CDR1 MDHEN, CDR2 SYDVKM. CDR3 region: CASSIGSRGPAEKLFF. In nucleotides, the CDR3 is TGTGCCAGCAGCATCGGGAGTAGGGGGCCAGCGGAAAAACTGTTTTTT.

This clonotype has at least ten counts. This chain joins TRBV19 and TRBJ1-2; possibly TRBD1 for D (5 bases). V was shortened by 5 bases and J by 4 bases, with 17 bases between the two germline ends. The CDR3 loop spans 15 amino acids. Germline V gives CDR1 LNHDA, CDR2 SQIVND (reference sequence). The CDR3 loop reads CASSGKPGLVYGYTF. Written as DNA, the CDR3 is TGTGCCAGTAGTGGCAAACCGGGACTGGTCTATGGCTACACCTTC.

The sample holds many counts of this clonotype. The chain links TRBV6-1 to TRBJ2-7; TRBD2 might be the D (6 bases). The V and J ends lost 4 bases and 3 bases respectively, with 16 bases between them. Germline loops: CDR1 MNHNS, CDR2 SASEGT. The CDR3 totals 15 residues. The CDR3, as DNA: TGTGCCAGCAGTGGCGTATCGGCGGGGATCTACGAGCAGTACTTC. It is translated as CASSGVSAGIYEQYF.

The rearrangement links TRBV27 to TRBJ2-3, with TRBD2 identical over 11 bases. After removal of 6 bases from V and 5 bases from J, the junction contained 10 bases not matched to a gene. The CDR3 covers 16 residues. CDR1 is MNHEY, CDR2 SMNVEV, per germline (reference sequence). Here the CDR3 DNA reads TGTGCCAGCAGCCTCGTAGCGGGAGGGCCTAGAGATACGCAGTATTTT. Encoded protein: CASSLVAGGPRDTQYF.

The chain carries TRBV29-1 and TRBJ2-1, with 13 bases fitting TRBD2. The CDR3 is 20 amino acids. The junction had 17 bases not matched to a gene; V was cut back by 4 bases and J by 2 bases. CDR1 and CDR2 from the germline V gene are SQVTM and ANQGSEA. Here the CDR3 reads CSVVAGETSGRRVTYNEQFF. The CDR3 nucleotides read TGCAGCGTTGTTGCGGGAGAGACTAGCGGGAGGAGGGTAACCTACAATGAGCAGTTCTTC.

This clonotype has a count of ten or more. V gene TRBV11-2 combines with J gene TRBJ2-2; TRBD2 agrees at 7 bases. The germline V gene has CDR1 SGHAT and CDR2 FQNNGV. V dropped 5 bases and J dropped 2; count of bases not matched to a gene: 14. There are 18 residues in the CDR3. The CDR3 DNA sequence: TGTGCCAGCAGCCCACAAACTAGCGCCGGGGTTAACACCGGGGAGCTGTTTTTT. Its protein product is CASSPQTSAGVNTGELFF.